This T cell receptor beta chain was captured by sequencing in a study of untreated major depressive disorder. Broader study findings: CD4+ T cells from depressed patients used TRBV05-01 (Vbeta 5.1) more often than controls.

Around 95% CD4+ purity was typical by flow cytometry. The junction had 12 bases not matched to a gene; V was cut back by 4 bases and J by 9 bases. Germline-derived CDR1 and CDR2 are MDHEN and SYDVKM. The CDR3 spans 14 residues. To note about this clone: Antigen: not known.

The data were produced by immunoSEQ multiplex PCR, yet TCRdb's version contains in-frame clones alone and is incomplete. The repertoire holds approximately 20,000 clones, with under 90% as singletons. The sample consisted of CD4+ T cells from PBMCs. The TCR was taken from a woman aged 30 to 39 in good health. V gene TRBV28 combines with J gene TRBJ2-7; 7 bases fit TRBD2. The DNA of the CDR3 is TGTGCCAGCAGTTCACCCAATCGACTAGCATCGCAGTACTTC. It codes for CASSSPNRLASQYF. The entire variable domain, with the rest obtained from reference TRBV28 and TRBJ2-7, is as follows: DVKVTQSSRYLVKRTGEKVFLECVQDMDHENMFWYRQDPGLGLRLIYFSYDVKMKEKGDIPEGYSVSREKKERFSLILESASTNQTSMYLCASSSPNRLASQYFGPGTRLTVT.